One T cell receptor beta chain is described in this entry. Its antigen remains undetermined. No base quality information exists; no much larger clone differs at one position. To separate naive from memory CD4+ T cells, cryopreserved PBMCs first underwent CD4 enrichment and then EasySep naive CD4+ T cell enrichment. Sorted naive or memory CD4+ T cells (10^5) were cultured 1:1 with T cell-depleted PBMCs and CEF peptides for over eight days. Triplicate replicate wells were generally used for each peptide culture condition. PBMCs were isolated from leukapheresis product or whole blood by Ficoll-Paque PLUS gradient centrifugation. The PBMCs went either fresh into the expansion assay or into cryopreservation at -140 degrees C. The QIAamp Micro DNA Kit was used to extract genomic DNA from the CD4+ T cells. This specimen comes from a study of CD4 T cells in relation to SARS-CoV-2 and coronaviruses (dated by TCRdb to 2020 to 2023). Context from the whole study: In the ViraFEST assay, PBMCs were cultured with antigen for less than eleven days, after which TCR beta CDR3s were sequenced to identify clonal expansions specific to the antigen. Samples from three pre-COVID donors and the naive versus memory experiments were sequenced with the Adaptive Biotechnologies TCR-sequencing kit; other data were Illumina-based. At the level of individual TCR clonotypes, the study evaluated whether memory CD4+ T cells crossreact between the spike proteins of SARS-CoV-2 and those of common cold coronaviruses. For other donors in the study, expansion assays were sequenced with a different, Illumina-based TCR-beta assay. Shared crossreactive spike epitopes were mapped to their HLA restriction using patient-derived lymphoblastoid cell lines. The roughly twelve convalescent patients included 8 males and 4 females; two subjects were Hispanic. The full convalescent cohort of roughly eleven patients had a median age of around 38 years, ranging from 21 to 72 years. The study at large found these results: Because no donor provided both pre-pandemic and post-infection samples, tracing the source of pre-existing responses was limited. Roughly 60% of donors had memory CD4+ clonotypes that crossrecognized SARS-CoV-2 and at least one common cold coronavirus spike. The study was limited by small numbers of patients and tested TCRs. Since the crossreactivity analysis centred on spike protein, crossreactivity against other viral proteins was not assessed. Naive versus memory sequencing indicated that memory recall responses, rather than primary responses primed during culture, are detected by the assay. Compared with monoreactive clones, crossreactive clones had significantly weaker SARS-CoV-2-driven expansion, a result consistent with antigenic imprinting.

DNA from CEF-cultured naive and memory CD4+ T cells underwent immunoSEQ TCR-beta sequencing at survey level. In the paper's pipeline: During preprocessing, nonproductive sequences were discarded, as were any CDR3s that did not begin with C, did not end with F or W, or were shorter than 7 amino acids. Antigen-specific clonotypes were called with the MANAFEST web app on the basis of expansion relative to the reference and to other culture wells. A clone counted as positive if significantly expanded in 2 of 3 replicate wells versus the reference culture at FDR below 0.05. Positive clones also required significant expansion versus all other tandem wells and an odds ratio above 5. Cultured and uncultured naive and memory CD4+ repertoires were searched for previously identified spike- and CEF-reactive CDR3s. CDR3 homology was quantified as pairwise Levenshtein distance, calculated with the stringdist R package after three terminal residues were trimmed from each end. This immuneACCESS table, as held by TCRdb, lists in-frame sequences with V and J called but not all clones. Of the missing ones, under half trace to an unresolved V gene in checked studies; the others have no known cause. The V and J calls and clone size are taken from that table; D and trimming were inferred from the DNA. Across this sample there are about 37,000 clones, with around 82% seen only once. The ten largest clones represent 4.5% to 5% of the sample.

The trim is 3 bases for V and 3 bases for J, with a gap of 5 bases between the germline ends. According to the germline V gene (reference sequence), CDR1 reads DFQATT and CDR2 reads SNEGSKA. There are 11 amino acids in the CDR3, from cysteine to phenylalanine inclusive. Of all the DNA, just the CDR3 is kept, 33 bases in frame from base 1. The clonotype comes from an adult with COVID-19. The sequence is built from TRBV20-1 and TRBJ2-5; the D gene lacks a confident call. The sequenced sample was naive CD4+ T cells from PBMCs, cultured in vitro. The intended sense of this specimen's cell subset or site label: naive CD4+ T cells isolated by negative enrichment. The sequenced DNA: TGCAGTGCTAGGACGGAAGAGACCCAGTACTTC. It specifies CSARTEETQYF.